Listed below are T cell receptor beta chains from one sample, sequenced in a study of PD-L1 blockade in urothelial cancer. Measured with immunoSEQ multiplex PCR; TCRdb has only the in-frame clones, and not every one. There are some 25,000 clones in the sample; 80% to 85% occur only once, and roughly 9.1% lies in the top ten. The sample here was PBMCs, taken around atezolizumab (anti-PD-L1) treatment. These receptors were collected from a man between 70 and 80 years old with urothelial cancer. The CDR3 runs from the conserved cysteine through the conserved F or W. The order of the fields is CDR3 DNA, CDR3 protein, CDR3 length, V gene, J gene, D gene, clone size. D genes are given only for firm matches. Clone size is shown for a subset of rows, as once, few, many or a class of expanded clone.

CDR3nt: TGTGCCAGCAGCTTAAGACTAGCGAAAAATGAGCAGTTCTTC
CDR3aa: CASSLRLAKNEQFF
len: 14
v_gene: TRBV7-3
j_gene: TRBJ2-1
d_gene: TRBD2
abundance: .

CDR3nt: TGTGCCAGCATCCGGGGAGGGGAATCCACAGATACGCAGTATTTT
CDR3aa: CASIRGGESTDTQYF
len: 15
v_gene: TRBV28
j_gene: TRBJ2-3
d_gene: TRBD2
abundance: once

CDR3nt: TGTGCCAGCAGTTCGCTGGGTGCGGGGGATACCTACGAGCAGTACTTC
CDR3aa: CASSSLGAGDTYEQYF
len: 16
v_gene: TRBV27
j_gene: TRBJ2-7
d_gene: TRBD2
abundance: .

CDR3nt: TGTGCTAGCAGCCCTGGAGGGGGCCACGGGGAGCTGTTTTTT
CDR3aa: CASSPGGGHGELFF
len: 14
v_gene: TRBV7-7
j_gene: TRBJ2-2
d_gene: .
abundance: .

CDR3nt: TGTGCCAGCAGGACTACAGCATATGGCTACACCTTC
CDR3aa: CASRTTAYGYTF
len: 12
v_gene: TRBV28
j_gene: TRBJ1-2
d_gene: .
abundance: .

CDR3nt: TGTGCTAGTGGACGGGACAGTAACACTGAAGCTTTCTTT
CDR3aa: CASGRDSNTEAFF
len: 13
v_gene: TRBV12-5
j_gene: TRBJ1-1
d_gene: TRBD1
abundance: .

CDR3nt: TGTGCCAGTTTACCACAGGGGGGGTCCTACAATGAGCAGTTCTTC
CDR3aa: CASLPQGGSYNEQFF
len: 15
v_gene: TRBV19
j_gene: TRBJ2-1
d_gene: .
abundance: .

CDR3nt: TGTGCCAGCAGGGGGAGGTCGGCCTACGAGCAGTACTTC
CDR3aa: CASRGRSAYEQYF
len: 13
v_gene: TRBV2
j_gene: TRBJ2-7
d_gene: .
abundance: .

CDR3nt: TGCGCCAGCAGCCGGACTAGCGGAGAGGAGACCCAGTACTTC
CDR3aa: CASSRTSGEETQYF
len: 14
v_gene: TRBV4-1
j_gene: TRBJ2-5
d_gene: TRBD2
abundance: .

CDR3nt: TGTGCCAGCAGCCCCCTAGAGGGCGTTGGCTACACCTTC
CDR3aa: CASSPLEGVGYTF
len: 13
v_gene: TRBV11-2
j_gene: TRBJ1-2
d_gene: .
abundance: .

CDR3nt: TGTGCCAGCTCACCTCCGAGCCGCCAAGAGACCCAGTACTTC
CDR3aa: CASSPPSRQETQYF
len: 14
v_gene: TRBV18
j_gene: TRBJ2-5
d_gene: .
abundance: .

CDR3nt: TGTGCCAGCAGGGCCCGGACAGGGCTCTCCTACGAGCAGTACTTC
CDR3aa: CASRARTGLSYEQYF
len: 15
v_gene: TRBV28
j_gene: TRBJ2-7
d_gene: TRBD1
abundance: once

CDR3nt: TGCGCCAGCAGCTTGGCGGGACAGCCCCAAGAGACCCAGTACTTC
CDR3aa: CASSLAGQPQETQYF
len: 15
v_gene: TRBV5-1
j_gene: TRBJ2-5
d_gene: TRBD1
abundance: .

CDR3nt: TGTGCCAGCAGACCAGACTACGGCGAGCAGTACTTC
CDR3aa: CASRPDYGEQYF
len: 12
v_gene: TRBV6-1
j_gene: TRBJ2-7
d_gene: .
abundance: once

CDR3nt: TGTGCCTGGAACCCTTCCCGGGAGGGCCTGTTCTTC
CDR3aa: CAWNPSREGLFF
len: 12
v_gene: TRBV30
j_gene: TRBJ2-1
d_gene: TRBD2
abundance: .

CDR3nt: TGTGCCAGCAGTCCCACGCAGGGGGCGGGTGGCTACACCTTC
CDR3aa: CASSPTQGAGGYTF
len: 14
v_gene: TRBV6-4
j_gene: TRBJ1-2
d_gene: TRBD1
abundance: once

CDR3nt: TGTGCCAGCAGCCCCCGTTTCGTCAGGGGATTCGCGAAGAATGGCTACACCTTC
CDR3aa: CASSPRFVRGFAKNGYTF
len: 18
v_gene: TRBV7-9
j_gene: TRBJ1-2
d_gene: .
abundance: .